This TCR beta chain was recovered during a study of graft-versus-host responses after intestinal transplantation. V lost 2 bases and J lost 3; bases outside the gene matches: 5. The V gene's germline CDR1 is SGHNT and CDR2 YYREEE (reference sequence). The CDR3 covers 16 residues. Clones were read by immunoSEQ multiplex PCR, and TCRdb kept only the in-frame ones, dropping some. Counted here are around 5,100 clones, around 26% occurring once; the ten biggest clones make up roughly a quarter. Points from the study as a whole: High graft-versus-host to host-versus-graft T cell clonal ratios marked allografts of patients with graft-donor macrochimerism.

This clone occurred a few times. Labeling with CFSE marked 200,000 responder cells, which were plated with 200,000 irradiated, violet-dye-labeled stimulator cells. The sequence came from a human patient who was an organ donor for intestinal transplantation. Specimen: alloreactive CD8+ T cells from a mixed lymphocyte reaction culture, collected before transplantation. Subset described: CFSE-low proliferating T cells sorted from roughly 6-day pre-transplant mixed lymphocyte reaction (GvH or HvG direction). This sequence joins TRBV5-4 and TRBJ2-1; TRBD1 matches at 10 bases. The chain's CDR3 is CASSFVRTGGYNEQFF. DNA of the CDR3: TGTGCCAGCAGCTTTGTCAGGACAGGGGGCTACAATGAGCAGTTCTTC.